Below are 14 T cell receptor beta chains sequenced from a single sample in a study of cytomegalovirus exposure and HLA in healthy donors. The study ran its PCR with 60 Vbeta and 13 Jbeta primers. Profiled with immunoSEQ multiplex PCR; TCRdb holds only in-frame clones, not every one. This sample carries around 150,000 clones, 65% to 70% of them seen once, and the ten largest clones take 10%. The sequenced material came from PBMCs. The receptors were gathered from a man between 25 and 39 years old in good health and CMV-seropositive.

This clone has a handful of counts. This sequence joins TRBV5-1 and TRBJ1-1; tentatively, D is TRBD1 (6 bases). V was clipped by 1 base and J by 1 base, with 8 bases between them. Germline loops: CDR1 SGHRS, CDR2 YFSETQ. The length of the CDR3 is 14 residues. CDR3 DNA sequence: TGCGCCAGCAGCTTGTGGGGACAGAACACTGAAGCTTTCTTT. Translated: CASSLWGQNTEAFF.

This clone was recorded a few times. This sequence joins TRBV4-1 and TRBJ2-1, with D perhaps TRBD1 (6 bases). The CDR3 is 15 amino acids. Trimming cost V 0 bases and J 2 bases, with 8 bases left between them. CDR1 MGHRA and CDR2 YSYEKL come from the germline V gene. Written as DNA, the CDR3 is TGCGCCAGCAGCCAAGAAGGGACACCCTACAATGAGCAGTTCTTC. The encoded protein is CASSQEGTPYNEQFF.

This chain links TRBV4-1 with TRBJ2-1, with TRBD2 identical over 7 bases. V lost 4 bases to trimming and J lost 14 bases; unmatched junction nucleotides: 11. Germline CDR1 reads MGHRA; CDR2 reads YSYEKL. The CDR3 runs 13 residues. The CDR3, as DNA: TGCGCCAGCAGCCTACTTAAAGGACTAGGGGAGTTCTTC. Translating it yields CASSLLKGLGEFF.

The V gene is TRBV19, the J gene TRBJ1-5, with 7 bases aligning to TRBD1. Unmatched junction bases numbered 4, after V lost 3 bases and J lost 2 bases. The CDR3 totals 15 residues. Germline CDR1 reads LNHDA; CDR2 reads SQIVND (reference sequence). The CDR3: CASSILTGGNQPQHF. As DNA, the CDR3 is TGTGCCAGTAGTATCCTTACAGGGGGCAATCAGCCCCAGCATTTT. Based on the CDR3 plus reference TRBV19 and TRBJ1-5, the full variable domain is DGGITQSPKYLFRKEGQNVTLSCEQNLNHDAMYWYRQDPGQGLRLIYYSQIVNDFQKGDIAEGYSVSREKKESFPLTVTSAQKNPTAFYLCASSILTGGNQPQHFGDGTRLSIL.

The chain has TRBV6-6 and TRBJ2-7; D is perhaps TRBD2 (6 bases). V lost 0 bases and J 6 bases, leaving 15 bases between the germline ends. Germline V gene data show CDR1 as MNHNY and CDR2 as SVGAGI (reference sequence). CDR3 length equals 15 residues. The CDR3 loop is CASSYSRDSQGEQYF. Written as DNA, the CDR3 is TGTGCCAGCAGTTACTCCCGGGACTCCCAGGGCGAGCAGTACTTC.

The chain couples TRBV19 to TRBJ2-7, with D uncertain. Per the germline V gene, CDR1 is LNHDA and CDR2 is SQIVND (reference sequence). V lost 1 base and J lost 0, with 7 bases in between. This CDR3 contains 14 residues. In DNA, the CDR3 is TGTGCCAGTAGTATAGCAGAAAACTCCTACGAGCAGTACTTC. This codes for CASSIAENSYEQYF.

The chain combines TRBV30 with TRBJ1-1; perhaps TRBD1 as D (6 bases). Germline CDR1 GTSNPN, CDR2 SVGIG (reference sequence). This CDR3 has 14 amino acids. Trimming took off 5 bases at V and 1 base at J, with 14 bases between the two ends. The DNA for the CDR3 is TGTGCCTGGGATATTCTACAGGGGAACACTGAAGCTTTCTTT. Translating gives CAWDILQGNTEAFF.

The CDR3 DNA reads as TGTGCCTGGAGTGAATCGGGGAATCAGCCCCAGCATTTT. Translating it yields CAWSESGNQPQHF. The chain uses TRBV30 and TRBJ1-5; D is unresolved. The CDR3 has 13 amino acids. CDR1 and CDR2 (germline): GTSNPN, SVGIG (reference sequence). V gave up 1 base and J gave up 4 bases, with 8 bases separating them. Full variable domain (rest looked up from reference TRBV30 and TRBJ1-5): SQTIHQWPATLVQPVGSPLSLECTVEGTSNPNLYWYRQAAGRGLQLLFYSVGIGQISSEVPQNLSASRPQDRQFILSSKKLLLSDSGFYLCAWSESGNQPQHFGDGTRLSIL.

The rearrangement uses TRBV6-5 and TRBJ2-6; unclear D gene. The CDR3 is made up of 13 amino acids. V was shortened by 5 bases and J by 1 base, with 3 bases between the two germline ends. Per the germline V gene, CDR1 is MNHEY and CDR2 is SVGAGI. CDR3 protein: CASSLSGANVLTF. Written as DNA, the CDR3 is TGTGCCAGCAGTCTATCTGGGGCCAACGTCCTGACTTTC.

J is TRBJ2-3 and V is TRBV5-4, with D tentatively TRBD1 (5 bases). Germline CDR1 is SGHNT and CDR2 is YYREEE (reference sequence). CDR3 length equals 14 residues. The V and J ends lost 3 bases and 0 bases respectively, with 8 bases between them. The CDR3 here is CASSSRQSTDTQYF. In DNA, the CDR3 is TGTGCCAGCAGCTCTAGACAGAGCACAGATACGCAGTATTTT.

This clone was detected only a few times. The junction differs from germline at one of its ends, possibly a read error. The V gene is TRBV7-9, the J gene TRBJ2-7; D may be TRBD2 (5 bases). Germline V gene sequence: CDR1 SEHNR, CDR2 FQNEAQ (reference sequence). The CDR3 contains 11 residues. CDR3 amino acids: CASSLGLASDF. The CDR3, as DNA: TGTGCCAGCAGCTTAGGGCTAGCATCCGACTTC.

This clone was recorded once. This rearrangement joins TRBV5-6 to TRBJ1-2, with 10 bases aligning to TRBD1. Losses at the gene ends were 3 bases for V and 6 bases for J; bases not matched to a gene: 5. This CDR3 contains 14 residues. Germline V CDR1 and CDR2: SGHDT, YYEEEE. In nucleotides, the CDR3 is TGTGCCAGCAGCTGGCCGGGACAGGGGCATGGCTACACCTTC. Protein product: CASSWPGQGHGYTF.

The rearrangement joins TRBV10-3 to TRBJ1-2, with TRBD1 identical over 9 bases. Germline V CDR1 and CDR2: ENHRY, SYGVKD. The CDR3 has 14 residues. V shed 6 bases, J shed 7 bases, and the junction held 9 bases outside the gene matches. The CDR3: CAISPGTGTVGYTF. CDR3 DNA: TGTGCCATCAGCCCCGGGACAGGGACGGTTGGCTACACCTTC.

This clone was observed a few times. V is TRBV6-6 and J is TRBJ2-1, with 12 bases lining up with TRBD2. Trimming at V came to 3 bases and at J to 7 bases, leaving 4 bases not matched to a gene. The CDR3 has 15 amino acids. Germline CDR1 MNHNY, CDR2 SVGAGI (reference sequence). CDR3 DNA sequence: TGTGCCAGCAGTTATCTAGCGGGAGGGAAGAATGAGCAGTTCTTC. Protein product: CASSYLAGGKNEQFF.